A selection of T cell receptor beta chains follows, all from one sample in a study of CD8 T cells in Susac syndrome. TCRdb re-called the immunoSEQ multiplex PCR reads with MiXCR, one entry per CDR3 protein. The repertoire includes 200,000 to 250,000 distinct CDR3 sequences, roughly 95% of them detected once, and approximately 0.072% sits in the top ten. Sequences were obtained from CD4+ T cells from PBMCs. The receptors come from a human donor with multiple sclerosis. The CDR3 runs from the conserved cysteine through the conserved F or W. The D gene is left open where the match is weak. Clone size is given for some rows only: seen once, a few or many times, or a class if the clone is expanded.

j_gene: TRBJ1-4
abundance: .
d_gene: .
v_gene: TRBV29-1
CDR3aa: CSVKTTQGMGEKLFF
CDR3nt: TGCAGCGTGAAAACCACCCAGGGAATGGGGGAAAAACTGTTTTTT

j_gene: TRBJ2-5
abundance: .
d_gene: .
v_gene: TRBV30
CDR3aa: CAWATRRETQYF
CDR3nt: TGTGCCTGGGCCACCCGGCGCGAGACCCAGTACTTC

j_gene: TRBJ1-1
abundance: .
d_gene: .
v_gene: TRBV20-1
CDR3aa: CSARDAGVMDTEAFF
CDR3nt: TGCAGTGCCCGGGACGCCGGGGTAATGGACACTGAAGCTTTCTTT

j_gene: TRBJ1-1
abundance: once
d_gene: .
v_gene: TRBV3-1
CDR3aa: CASSPVGANTEAFF
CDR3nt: TGTGCCAGCAGCCCGGTGGGTGCGAACACTGAAGCTTTCTTT

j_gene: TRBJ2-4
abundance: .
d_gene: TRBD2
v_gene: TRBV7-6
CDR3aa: CASSGRGREAVAKNIQYF
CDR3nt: TGTGCCAGCAGCGGACGAGGGCGGGAGGCCGTAGCCAAAAACATTCAGTACTTC

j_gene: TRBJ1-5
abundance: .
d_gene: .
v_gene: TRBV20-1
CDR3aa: CSALVAVGNQPQHF
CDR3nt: TGCAGTGCTTTGGTAGCGGTGGGCAATCAGCCCCAGCATTTT

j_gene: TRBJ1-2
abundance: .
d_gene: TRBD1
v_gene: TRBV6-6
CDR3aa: CASRPGQGATYGYTF
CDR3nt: TGTGCCAGCAGACCCGGACAGGGAGCAACTTATGGCTACACCTTC

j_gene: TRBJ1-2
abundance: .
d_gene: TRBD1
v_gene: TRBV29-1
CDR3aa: CSVEGAYGYTF
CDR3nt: TGCAGCGTAGAGGGGGCGTATGGCTACACCTTC

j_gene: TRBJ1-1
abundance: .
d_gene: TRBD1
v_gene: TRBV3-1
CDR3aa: CASSLRTGGIGTEAFF
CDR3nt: TGTGCCAGCAGCCTACGGACAGGGGGCATAGGAACTGAAGCTTTCTTT

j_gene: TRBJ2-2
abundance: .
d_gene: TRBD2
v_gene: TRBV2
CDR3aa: CASSELAGNTGELFF
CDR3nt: TGTGCCAGCAGTGAACTAGCGGGGAACACCGGGGAGCTGTTTTTT

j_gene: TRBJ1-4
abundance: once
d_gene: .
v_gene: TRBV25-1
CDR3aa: CASSDLLGPIGDEKLFF
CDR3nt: TGTGCCAGCAGTGACCTTCTAGGACCCATCGGGGATGAAAAACTGTTTTTT

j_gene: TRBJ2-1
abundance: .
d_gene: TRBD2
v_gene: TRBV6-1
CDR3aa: CASSETSAGEQFF
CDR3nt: TGTGCCAGCAGTGAGACTAGCGCGGGTGAGCAGTTCTTC

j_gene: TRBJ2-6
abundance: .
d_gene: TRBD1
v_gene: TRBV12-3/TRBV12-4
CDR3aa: CASSPLWGQGDSGANVLTF
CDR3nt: TGTGCCAGCAGTCCCCTATGGGGACAGGGTGACTCTGGGGCCAACGTCCTGACTTTC

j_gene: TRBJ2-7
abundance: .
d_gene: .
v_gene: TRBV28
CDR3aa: CASSLSLAPYEQYF
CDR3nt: TGTGCCAGCAGTTTATCACTAGCCCCCTACGAGCAGTACTTC

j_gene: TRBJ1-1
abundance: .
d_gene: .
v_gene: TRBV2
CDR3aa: CASREAGLNTEAFF
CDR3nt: TGTGCCAGCAGGGAGGCAGGACTTAACACTGAAGCTTTCTTT

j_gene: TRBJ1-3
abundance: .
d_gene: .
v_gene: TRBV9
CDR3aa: CASSVDQGRNTIYF
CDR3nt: TGTGCCAGCAGCGTAGATCAGGGCAGAAACACCATATATTTT

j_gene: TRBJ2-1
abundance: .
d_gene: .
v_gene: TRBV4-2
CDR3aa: CASSQERTNEQFF
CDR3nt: TGTGCCAGCAGCCAAGAACGCACTAATGAGCAGTTCTTC

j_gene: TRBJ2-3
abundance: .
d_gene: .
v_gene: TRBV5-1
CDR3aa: CASSLFVRTDTQYF
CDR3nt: TGCGCCAGCAGCTTGTTTGTCCGCACAGATACGCAGTATTTT

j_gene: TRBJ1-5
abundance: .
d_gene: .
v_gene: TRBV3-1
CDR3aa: CASSQGTDSNQPQHF
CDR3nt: TGTGCCAGCAGCCAAGGGACGGACAGCAATCAGCCCCAGCATTTT

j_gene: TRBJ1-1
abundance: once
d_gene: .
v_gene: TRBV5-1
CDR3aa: CASSFGATNTEAFF
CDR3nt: TGCGCCAGCAGCTTCGGGGCGACGAACACTGAAGCTTTCTTT

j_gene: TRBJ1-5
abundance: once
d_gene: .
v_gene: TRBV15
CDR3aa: CATSRPPVGGEEPQHF
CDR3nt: TGTGCCACCAGCAGACCCCCGGTGGGCGGTGAAGAGCCCCAGCATTTT

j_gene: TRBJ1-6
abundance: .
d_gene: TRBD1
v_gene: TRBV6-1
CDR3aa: CASSEQGGSSPLHF
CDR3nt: TGTGCCAGCAGTGAACAGGGGGGATCATCACCCCTCCACTTT